The rows below give T cell receptor beta chains drawn from one sample of a study. MiXCR, run by TCRdb on the 5' RACE reads, gives a single entry per CDR3 protein. The data hold approximately 58,000 distinct CDR3 sequences, with about 28% observed a single time. What was sequenced was tumor-infiltrating Tregs sorted from the breast tumor. The receptors here all came from a female donor with breast cancer. Each CDR3 is given with its conserved first and last residue. The D gene is left open where the match is weak. Only some rows state a clone size, as once, few, many or a class for expanded clones.

>TRBV7-6|-|few|TRBJ2-7
CASSSRTSYEQYF
TGTGCCAGCAGCTCCAGGACCTCCTACGAGCAGTACTTC
>TRBV29-1|TRBD2|many|TRBJ2-3
CSVAQSGTGTDTQYF
TGCAGCGTAGCTCAAAGCGGGACGGGCACAGATACGCAGTATTTT
>TRBV5-1|-|few|TRBJ1-1
CASSWDPGTEAFF
TGCGCCAGCAGCTGGGACCCAGGGACTGAAGCTTTCTTT
>TRBV7-9|TRBD2|-|TRBJ2-1
CASSLAGGSGTSQFF
TGTGCCAGCAGCTTAGCGGGTGGTAGCGGGACTTCGCAGTTCTTC
>TRBV7-8|TRBD1|-|TRBJ1-5
CASSFGQGGSNQPQHF
TGTGCCAGCAGCTTCGGGCAGGGGGGGAGCAATCAGCCCCAGCATTTT
>TRBV7-2|TRBD2|few|TRBJ2-7
CASSLVGGRVVYEQYF
TGTGCCAGCAGCTTAGTAGGCGGGAGAGTGGTCTACGAGCAGTACTTC
>TRBV12-3/TRBV12-4|TRBD1|few|TRBJ1-5
CASSTNRGGRNQPQHF
TGTGCCAGCAGCACTAACAGGGGAGGACGCAATCAGCCCCAGCATTTT
>TRBV7-9|-|few|TRBJ1-5
CASSPLSNQPQHF
TGTGCCAGCAGCCCCCTAAGCAATCAGCCCCAGCATTTT
>TRBV7-2|-|-|TRBJ2-2
CASRRTHANTGELFF
TGTGCCAGCAGGAGGACCCACGCGAACACCGGGGAGCTGTTTTTT
>TRBV4-1|-|-|TRBJ2-5
CASSRVGGGQETQYF
TGCGCCAGCAGCCGGGTAGGGGGGGGCCAAGAGACCCAGTACTTC
>TRBV4-2|TRBD1|few|TRBJ1-5
CASSQDRGQEYQPQHF
TGTGCCAGCAGCCAAGATCGGGGACAGGAGTATCAGCCCCAGCATTTT
>TRBV5-1|TRBD1|many|TRBJ1-1
CASSLVQGAEDTEAFF
TGCGCCAGCAGCTTGGTTCAGGGGGCGGAGGACACTGAAGCTTTCTTT
>TRBV3-1|TRBD1|-|TRBJ1-2
CASSQDTYSRGSVTF
TGTGCCAGCAGCCAAGATACATACTCCAGGGGGTCTGTTACCTTC
>TRBV6-5|-|-|TRBJ2-2
CATSYSPGRTNTGELFF
TGTGCCACCAGTTACTCACCGGGCAGGACGAACACCGGGGAGCTGTTTTTT
>TRBV2|-|once|TRBJ2-7
CASKDPYEQYF
TGTGCCAGCAAAGACCCCTACGAGCAGTACTTC
>TRBV4-2|-|-|TRBJ2-7
CASSQDGTESRQYF
TGTGCCAGCAGTCAAGATGGTACAGAGTCGCGGCAGTACTTC
>TRBV9|-|many|TRBJ1-1
CASSVQAGAEAFF
TGTGCCAGCAGCGTACAGGCGGGCGCTGAAGCTTTCTTT
>TRBV28|TRBD1|few|TRBJ2-7
CASSSKIPGQGRIYEQYF
TGTGCCAGCAGTTCCAAAATCCCGGGACAGGGTCGTATTTACGAGCAGTACTTC
>TRBV6-5|TRBD1|few|TRBJ1-2
CASTQGATNYGYTF
TGTGCCAGCACCCAGGGGGCCACTAACTATGGCTACACCTTC
>TRBV12-3/TRBV12-4|-|-|TRBJ1-1
CASRSRENTEAFF
TGTGCCAGCAGATCTAGAGAGAACACTGAAGCTTTCTTT
>TRBV20-1|TRBD2|few|TRBJ2-5
CSARPLAGAETQYF
TGCAGTGCTCGTCCCTTAGCGGGAGCGGAGACCCAGTACTTC
>TRBV7-2|-|few|TRBJ2-3
CASSLRDGTDTQYF
TGTGCCAGCAGCCTACGGGACGGCACAGATACGCAGTATTTT
>TRBV5-4|-|-|TRBJ1-4
CASRIQGVGEKLFF
TGTGCCAGCAGAATCCAAGGGGTCGGTGAAAAACTGTTTTTT
>TRBV12-3/TRBV12-4|TRBD2|few|TRBJ2-6
CASSLRASGTRSGANVLTF
TGTGCCAGCAGTTTGCGGGCTAGCGGGACTCGCTCTGGGGCCAACGTCCTGACTTTC
>TRBV11-2|-|few|TRBJ2-7
CASSFVAKGSSYEQYF
TGTGCCAGCAGCTTCGTGGCGAAGGGGAGCTCCTACGAGCAGTACTTC
>TRBV6-5|-|once|TRBJ2-1
CASSALYNEQFF
TGTGCCAGCTCCGCCTTGTACAATGAGCAGTTCTTC
>TRBV20-1|-|many|TRBJ2-1
CSALRRQGLQITGDEQFF
TGCAGTGCTCTTCGGAGACAGGGACTCCAAATTACGGGCGATGAGCAGTTCTTC
>TRBV24-1|TRBD1|many|TRBJ2-3
CATSEPIPGQHTDTQYF
TGTGCCACCAGTGAACCTATACCGGGACAGCACACAGATACGCAGTATTTT
>TRBV29-1|TRBD1|-|TRBJ1-2
CSVHGTGLYGYTF
TGCAGCGTTCACGGGACAGGGCTCTATGGCTACACCTTC
>TRBV5-1|TRBD2|many|TRBJ2-3
CASSSPGDGLAVPDTQYF
TGCGCCAGCAGCTCCCCCGGTGACGGACTAGCGGTCCCAGATACGCAGTATTTT
>TRBV28|-|-|TRBJ1-1
CASMMGGAKTEAFF
TGTGCCAGCATGATGGGGGGCGCAAAGACTGAAGCTTTCTTT
>TRBV5-1|TRBD2|few|TRBJ2-7
CASSWQPVAGGVEQYF
TGCGCCAGCAGCTGGCAACCGGTAGCGGGAGGTGTCGAGCAGTACTTC
>TRBV5-1|-|few|TRBJ2-3
CASSLGTPQDTQYF
TGCGCCAGCAGCCTTGGGACACCGCAGGATACGCAGTATTTT
>TRBV4-3|TRBD2|-|TRBJ2-7
CASSQNSSGLAGVGEQYF
TGCGCCAGCAGCCAAAACTCCAGCGGACTAGCGGGAGTTGGCGAGCAGTACTTC
>TRBV3-1|-|few|TRBJ2-5
CASSQRRAETQYF
TGTGCCAGCAGCCAAAGGCGGGCGGAGACCCAGTACTTC
>TRBV4-1|-|many|TRBJ1-2
CASSQGQANYGYTF
TGCGCCAGCAGCCAAGGACAGGCTAACTATGGCTACACCTTC
>TRBV13|-|-|TRBJ2-1
CASSLRGLGDEQFF
TGTGCCAGCAGCTTACGCGGGCTAGGGGATGAGCAGTTCTTC
>TRBV3-1|TRBD1|many|TRBJ1-6
CASSQGQGSSPLHF
TGTGCCAGCAGCCAAGGACAGGGGAGTTCACCCCTCCACTTT
>TRBV5-1|-|few|TRBJ2-4
CASSLMASRGAKNIQYF
TGCGCCAGCAGCTTGATGGCCAGTCGGGGTGCCAAAAACATTCAGTACTTC
>TRBV6-2/TRBV6-3|TRBD2|-|TRBJ2-3
CASNNGMSGGPYF
TGTGCCAGCAACAACGGAATGAGCGGGGGGCCGTATTTT
>TRBV12-3/TRBV12-4|-|many|TRBJ2-1
CASSFSLGVSHNEQFF
TGTGCCAGCAGTTTCTCTTTGGGTGTGTCCCACAATGAGCAGTTCTTC
>TRBV5-4|TRBD1|-|TRBJ1-6
CASSLAAGGNSPLHF
TGTGCCAGCAGCTTGGCTGCAGGGGGCAATTCACCCCTCCACTTT
>TRBV7-9|TRBD1|many|TRBJ1-1
CASSIHRDRAPEAFF
TGTGCCAGCAGCATACACCGGGACAGGGCCCCTGAAGCTTTCTTT
>TRBV6-1|-|few|TRBJ2-7
CASRRDNSYEQYF
TGTGCCAGCAGACGGGACAACTCCTACGAGCAGTACTTC
>TRBV15|-|few|TRBJ2-7
CATSETRRYEQYF
TGTGCCACCAGCGAGACCCGCCGTTACGAGCAGTACTTC
>TRBV7-2|-|-|TRBJ2-3
CASSLDRATDTQYF
TGTGCCAGCAGCTTAGACAGGGCCACAGATACGCAGTATTTT
>TRBV7-2|TRBD1|once|TRBJ2-2
CASSQPYGTANTGELFF
TGTGCCAGCAGCCAACCTTATGGGACAGCGAACACCGGGGAGCTGTTTTTT
>TRBV5-4|-|-|TRBJ2-1
CASSLTGGDNEQFF
TGTGCCAGCAGCTTGACAGGGGGGGACAATGAGCAGTTCTTC
>TRBV28|TRBD2|many|TRBJ2-1
CASSPAGLAEGWNEQFF
TGTGCCAGCAGCCCTGCCGGGCTAGCGGAGGGGTGGAATGAGCAGTTCTTC
>TRBV6-2/TRBV6-3|TRBD1|many|TRBJ2-1
CASYRTPGQGANEQFF
TGTGCCAGCTACCGAACTCCGGGACAGGGGGCGAATGAGCAGTTCTTC
>TRBV4-2|TRBD1|few|TRBJ2-3
CASSQQDRDTDTQYF
TGTGCCAGCAGCCAACAGGACAGGGACACAGATACGCAGTATTTT
>TRBV7-2|TRBD2|-|TRBJ2-3
CASSRLAGGSDTQYF
TGTGCCAGCAGCCGACTAGCGGGGGGTTCAGATACGCAGTATTTT
>TRBV11-1|-|-|TRBJ1-2
CASSYNRDLPGNNYGYTF
TGTGCCAGCAGCTACAACCGGGACCTACCAGGAAACAACTATGGCTACACCTTC
>TRBV18|-|-|TRBJ1-1
CASSTDRHTEAFF
TGTGCCAGCTCAACAGACAGACACACTGAAGCTTTCTTT
>TRBV7-2|TRBD2|-|TRBJ2-3
CASSLFGTSGRDTQYF
TGTGCCAGCAGCTTATTTGGGACTAGCGGGAGAGATACGCAGTATTTT
>TRBV6-1|TRBD2|many|TRBJ2-1
CASRTSGAGSYNEQFF
TGTGCCAGCAGGACTAGCGGGGCAGGGTCCTACAATGAGCAGTTCTTC
>TRBV4-3|TRBD1|-|TRBJ1-1
CASSQVRGTVNTEAFF
TGCGCCAGCAGCCAAGTCCGGGGGACAGTGAACACTGAAGCTTTCTTT